This T cell receptor (beta chain) is from a study of shared clonotypes between healthy human individuals. Study observations and caveats: Sampling included only blood; tissue repertoires likely differ.

Adults of Caucasian background living in Nashville, Tennessee made up all donors. Germline V gene sequence: CDR1 MNHNS, CDR2 SASEGT. CDR3 size: 15 residues. V was pared by 4 bases and J by 6 bases, with 11 bases of the junction left unmatched. Turning to this clone: Its antigen is not known.

At a deep level, the assay was run. Each subset's genomic DNA was split evenly across several immunoSEQ plates. Assay: immunoSEQ multiplex PCR; the TCRdb copy retains only in-frame clones and omits some. The profile shows 2 million to 2.5 million clones, 85% to 95% of them singletons. The sequence was collected from a man younger than 30 in good health. Sequenced: naive CD4+ T cells sorted from blood. Subset indicated: CD45RA+ positively selected. This chain connects TRBV6-1 to TRBJ2-7; 8 bases map to TRBD1. The CDR3 DNA sequence: TGTGCCAGCAGTGCAGCCGGGACAGGCGTCCTCGAGCAGTACTTC. Amino acids: CASSAAGTGVLEQYF.